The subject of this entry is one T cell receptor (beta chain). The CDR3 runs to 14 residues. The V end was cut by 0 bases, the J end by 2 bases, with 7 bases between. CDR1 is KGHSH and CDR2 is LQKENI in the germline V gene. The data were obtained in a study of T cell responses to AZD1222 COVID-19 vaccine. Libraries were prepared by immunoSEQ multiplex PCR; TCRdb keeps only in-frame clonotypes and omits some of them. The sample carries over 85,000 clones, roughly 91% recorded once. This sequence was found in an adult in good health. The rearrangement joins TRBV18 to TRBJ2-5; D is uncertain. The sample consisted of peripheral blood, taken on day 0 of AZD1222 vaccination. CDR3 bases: TGTGCCAGCTCACCACCGGCTGGACAAGAGACCCAGTACTTC. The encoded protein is CASSPPAGQETQYF.